Sample share makes the clone carrying this TCR beta chain medium-sized. Its antigen is unknown. Treatment: approximately nine-day PBMC culture with coronavirus spike peptide pools or control peptides (ViraFEST assay). Cultured CD4+ T cell DNA was sequenced using the Oncomine TCR Beta short-read assay. MiXCR, applied by TCRdb to the PCR reads, yields one record per CDR3 protein. The sample carries 3,800 or so distinct CDR3 sequences, under 20% recorded once. The data were obtained in a study of vaccination and CD4 T cells after COVID-19. Germline CDR1 reads MNHEY; CDR2 reads SMNVEV (reference sequence). Trimming took 8 bases from V and 8 from J, leaving 15 bases between them. The CDR3 covers 12 residues.

The clonotype was recovered from a human donor who had recovered from COVID-19. Source material: CD4+ T cells from blood, cultured in vitro. The genes are TRBV27 and TRBJ1-2; D perhaps matches TRBD1 (6 bases). The CDR3 region has the DNA TGTGCCAGCGCGCGGTGGGGGCAGGGCTACACCTTC. It yields the protein CASARWGQGYTF.